A single sample is the source of the 20 T cell receptor beta chains below, sequenced in a study of blood T cell repertoires in COVID-19. The table came from immunoSEQ multiplex PCR; TCRdb's copy has only in-frame clones and leaves some out. Here the sample spans 200,000 to 250,000 clones, about 90% being singletons. The sequenced sample consisted of peripheral blood. The source of these receptors is a man aged 25-40 years with COVID-19, enrolled during active disease.

The table lists this clone with a few counts. The chain employs TRBV7-3 and TRBJ2-3; TRBD1 aligns across 7 bases. The CDR3 length is 15 residues. Per germline, CDR1 SGHTA and CDR2 FQGTGA. V was pared by 3 bases and J by 2 bases, with 5 bases of the junction left unmatched. This CDR3 is CASSFSGTVTDTQYF. The CDR3 DNA sequence: TGTGCCAGCAGCTTCTCCGGGACAGTCACAGATACGCAGTATTTT. The variable domain in full, with the rest retrieved from reference TRBV7-3 and TRBJ2-3, is GAGVSQTPSNKVTEKGKYVELRCDPISGHTALYWYRQSLGQGPEFLIYFQGTGAADDSGLPNDRFFAVRPEGSVSTLKIQRTERGDSAVYLCASSFSGTVTDTQYFGPGTRLTVL.

V is TRBV19 and J is TRBJ1-2; 7 bases line up with TRBD1. Germline values: CDR1 LNHDA, CDR2 SQIVND (reference sequence). With V trimmed by 5 bases and J by 2 bases, 11 bases remained unmatched. This CDR3 spans 16 amino acids. In DNA, the CDR3 is TGTGCCAGTAGTCCCTACTTTGGGACAGCCAACTATGGCTACACCTTC. Encoded protein: CASSPYFGTANYGYTF.

J is TRBJ1-3 and V is TRBV6-5; no clear D. CDR3 length equals 14 residues. CDR1 MNHEY and CDR2 SVGAGI come from the germline V gene. The V end was cut by 6 bases, the J end by 0 bases, with 9 bases between. The CDR3, as DNA: TGTGCCAGCAGCGACACCAGCTCTGGAAACACCATATATTTT. Protein sequence: CASSDTSSGNTIYF.

The CDR3 here is CASRATALNTEAFF. For the CDR3, the DNA is TGTGCCAGCCGAGCGACAGCACTGAACACTGAAGCTTTCTTT. This chain connects TRBV28 to TRBJ1-1; tentatively, D is TRBD1 (5 bases). The CDR3 consists of 14 residues. Germline V gives CDR1 MDHEN, CDR2 SYDVKM. With 8 bases removed from V and 0 bases from J, the gap between germline ends came to 13 bases.

The rearrangement joins TRBV28 to TRBJ1-5, with a weak D call TRBD1 (5 bases). The V gene's germline CDR1 is MDHEN and CDR2 SYDVKM. Deletions cut 10 bases from V and 3 bases from J, with 22 bases between. This CDR3 contains 16 residues. The CDR3 is CATRGQGGASNQPQHF. The CDR3 DNA sequence: TGTGCCACCCGGGGTCAGGGCGGGGCCTCCAATCAGCCCCAGCATTTT.

This sequence joins TRBV19 and TRBJ2-1; tentative D call: TRBD1 (6 bases). The CDR3 totals 11 residues. Germline lookup yields CDR1 LNHDA and CDR2 SQIVND (reference sequence). The V end lost 8 bases, the J end lost 8 bases, and 10 bases lay between the germline ends. CDR3 coding DNA: TGTGCCAGTCAACAGGGCGATGAGCAGTTCTTC. This codes for CASQQGDEQFF.

V usage is TRBV7-7 and J usage is TRBJ1-4; D is possibly TRBD1 (5 bases). Germline loops: CDR1 SSHAT, CDR2 FNYEAQ (reference sequence). CDR3 length: 18 amino acids. V was clipped by 5 bases and J by 6 bases, with 25 bases between them. CDR3 region: CASSPYAGRSTSDEKLFF. The CDR3 region has the DNA TGTGCCAGCAGCCCGTACGCGGGACGGTCGACGAGTGATGAAAAACTGTTTTTT.

The V gene is TRBV30, the J gene TRBJ1-1, with D tentatively TRBD1 (5 bases). With 2 bases removed from V and 4 bases from J, the gap between germline ends came to 14 bases. From germline, CDR1 is GTSNPN and CDR2 SVGIG (reference sequence). The CDR3 contains 14 residues. CDR3: CAWSRGGTGTEAFF. CDR3 bases: TGTGCCTGGAGTAGAGGCGGGACGGGCACTGAAGCTTTCTTT.

The chain couples TRBV9 to TRBJ1-1, with D possibly TRBD1 on 5 matching bases. The germline V gene has CDR1 SGDLS and CDR2 YYNGEE. The CDR3 loop spans 15 amino acids. V was pared by 0 bases and J by 1 base, with 10 bases between. CDR3 DNA sequence: TGTGCCAGCAGCGTAGCTGGACACAGGAACACTGAAGCTTTCTTT. As protein: CASSVAGHRNTEAFF.

The rearrangement links TRBV7-7 to TRBJ2-5, with TRBD2 identical over 12 bases. This CDR3 contains 14 residues. Germline V gives CDR1 SSHAT, CDR2 FNYEAQ (reference sequence). The V segment lost 5 bases and the J segment 5 bases; nucleotides outside the gene matches: 3. The CDR3 nucleotides are TGTGCCAGCAGCCCCGGGACTAGCGGGGAGACCCAGTACTTC. Amino acids: CASSPGTSGETQYF.

The chain is built from TRBV28 and TRBJ1-2; 7 bases align to TRBD1. The junction had 5 bases not matched to a gene; V was cut back by 5 bases and J by 5 bases. This CDR3 is 13 amino acids long. In germline, CDR1 is MDHEN, CDR2 SYDVKM. DNA for the CDR3: TGTGCCAGCAGTCCCGGGACAGAGTATGGCTACACCTTC. Protein: CASSPGTEYGYTF.

V gene TRBV4-3 combines with J gene TRBJ2-3, with 8 nucleotides matching TRBD1. Germline V gene data show CDR1 as LGHNA and CDR2 as YSLEER. V was pared by 0 bases and J by 2 bases, with 10 bases of the junction left unmatched. CDR3 length: 18 amino acids. The CDR3 reads CASSQDLPWTGPTDTQYF. In DNA form, the CDR3 reads TGCGCCAGCAGCCAAGATCTCCCCTGGACAGGGCCCACAGATACGCAGTATTTT.

Here the CDR3 reads CASRPRGTGSYEQYF. CDR3 coding DNA: TGTGCCAGCAGACCAAGGGGGACAGGGTCCTACGAGCAGTACTTC. This rearrangement joins TRBV27 to TRBJ2-7, with TRBD1 matching over 9 bases. The CDR3 spans 15 residues. V shed 6 bases, J shed 1 base, and the junction held 7 bases outside the gene matches. Germline V lookup: CDR1 MNHEY, CDR2 SMNVEV (reference sequence).

The chain has TRBV5-6 and TRBJ2-5; 11 nucleotides match TRBD2. Germline CDR1 reads SGHDT; CDR2 reads YYEEEE. After removal of 2 bases from V and 4 bases from J, the junction contained 4 bases not matched to a gene. This CDR3 contains 15 residues. The CDR3 region has the DNA TGTGCCAGCAGCTTTGGTCTAGCGGGAGGAGAGACCCAGTACTTC. This sequence encodes CASSFGLAGGETQYF.

This rearrangement joins TRBV2 to TRBJ2-1, with 8 bases fitting TRBD2. This CDR3 is built from 16 residues. Germline CDR1 reads SNHLY; CDR2 reads FYNNEI. V was clipped by 4 bases and J by 4 bases; unmatched bases: 9. The CDR3 coding sequence is TGTGCCAGCAGTGCCCCTGGAGCGGGGGCGTACAATGAGCAGTTCTTC. Translating gives CASSAPGAGAYNEQFF.

The chain uses TRBV29-1 and TRBJ2-1; 11 bases align to TRBD1. Per germline, CDR1 SQVTM and CDR2 ANQGSEA. With 4 bases clipped from V and 7 bases from J, the junction kept 12 bases outside the gene matches. CDR3 length: 16 residues. CDR3: CSVAFLKGQGGNEQFF. The CDR3 nucleotides read TGCAGCGTTGCGTTTTTGAAGGGACAGGGGGGAAATGAGCAGTTCTTC.

The chain has TRBV4-3 and TRBJ2-7; 10 positions match TRBD1. The germline CDR1 and CDR2 sequences are LGHNA and YSLEER. CDR3 length: 16 residues. With V trimmed by 0 bases and J by 0 bases, 2 bases remained unmatched. CDR3 in amino acids: CASSQDGTGASYEQYF. For the CDR3, the DNA is TGCGCCAGCAGCCAAGACGGGACAGGGGCCTCCTACGAGCAGTACTTC.

This chain uses TRBV18 with TRBJ2-1; D is possibly TRBD1 (5 bases). Looked up from germline, CDR1 is KGHSH and CDR2 is LQKENI. V was trimmed by 4 bases and J by 8 bases, leaving 12 bases between them. CDR3 size: 13 residues. CDR3: CASSQGNGDEQFF. In DNA form, the CDR3 reads TGTGCCAGCTCACAGGGGAATGGCGATGAGCAGTTCTTC.

This clone has just a few counts. The rearrangement joins TRBV9 to TRBJ1-2; D is ambiguous. From germline, CDR1 is SGDLS and CDR2 YYNGEE. V lost 3 bases, J lost 1 base, and 13 bases lay in between. The CDR3 is made up of 15 amino acids. CDR3 amino acids: CASSDMAGGNYGYTF. CDR3 coding DNA: TGTGCCAGCAGCGACATGGCAGGAGGTAACTATGGCTACACCTTC.

The J gene is TRBJ2-7, the V gene TRBV18, with 9 bases aligning to TRBD1. With 3 bases clipped from V and 6 bases from J, the junction kept 6 bases outside the gene matches. CDR1 and CDR2 from the germline V gene are KGHSH and LQKENI. CDR3 length: 14 residues. CDR3 in amino acids: CASSPGQGSAEQYF. The CDR3 nucleotides are TGTGCCAGCTCACCGGGACAGGGTAGTGCCGAGCAGTACTTC.